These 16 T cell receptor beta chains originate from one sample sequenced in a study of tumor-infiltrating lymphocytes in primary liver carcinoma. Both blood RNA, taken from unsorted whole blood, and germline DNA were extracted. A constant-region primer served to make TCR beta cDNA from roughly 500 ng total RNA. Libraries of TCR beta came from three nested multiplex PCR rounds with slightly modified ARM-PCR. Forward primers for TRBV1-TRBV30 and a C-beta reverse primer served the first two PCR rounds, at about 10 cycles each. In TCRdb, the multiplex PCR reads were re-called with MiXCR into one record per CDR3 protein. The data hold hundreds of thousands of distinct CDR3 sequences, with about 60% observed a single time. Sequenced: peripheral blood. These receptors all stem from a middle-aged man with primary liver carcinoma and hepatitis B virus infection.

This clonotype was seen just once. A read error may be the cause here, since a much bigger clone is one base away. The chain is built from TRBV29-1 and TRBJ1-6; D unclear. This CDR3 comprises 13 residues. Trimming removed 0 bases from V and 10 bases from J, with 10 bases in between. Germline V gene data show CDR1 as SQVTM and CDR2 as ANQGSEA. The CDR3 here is CSVEDLVGSPLHF. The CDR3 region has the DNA TGCAGCGTTGAAGATTTGGTAGGGTCACCCCTCCACTTT.

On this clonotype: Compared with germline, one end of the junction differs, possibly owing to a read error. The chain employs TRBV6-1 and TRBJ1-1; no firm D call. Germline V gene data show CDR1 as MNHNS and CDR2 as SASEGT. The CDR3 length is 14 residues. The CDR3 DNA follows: TGTACCAGCAGTGAGAGGGTAGCAGACACTGAAACTTTCTTT. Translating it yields CTSSERVADTETFF.

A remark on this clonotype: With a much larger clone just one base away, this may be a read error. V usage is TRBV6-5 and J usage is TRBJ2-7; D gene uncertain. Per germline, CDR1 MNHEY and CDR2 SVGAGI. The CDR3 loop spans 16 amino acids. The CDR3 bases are TGTGCCAGCAGTTACTCCGGTTTTCTTTTGGTGAACGAGCAGAACTTC. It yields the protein CASSYSGFLLVNEQNF.

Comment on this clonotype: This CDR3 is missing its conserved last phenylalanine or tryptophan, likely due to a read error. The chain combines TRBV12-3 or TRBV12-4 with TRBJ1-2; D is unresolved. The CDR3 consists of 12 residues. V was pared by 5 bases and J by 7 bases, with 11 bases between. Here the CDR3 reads CASSPTPFGYTL. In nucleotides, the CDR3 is TGTGCCAGCAGTCCAACCCCGTTTGGCTACACCCTC.

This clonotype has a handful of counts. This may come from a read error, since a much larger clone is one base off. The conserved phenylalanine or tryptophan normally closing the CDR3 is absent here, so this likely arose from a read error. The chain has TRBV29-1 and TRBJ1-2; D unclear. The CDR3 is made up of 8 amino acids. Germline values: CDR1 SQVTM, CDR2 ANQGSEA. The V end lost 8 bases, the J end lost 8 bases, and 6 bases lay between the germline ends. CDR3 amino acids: CSHRGYTL. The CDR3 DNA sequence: TGCAGCCACAGAGGCTACACCCTC.

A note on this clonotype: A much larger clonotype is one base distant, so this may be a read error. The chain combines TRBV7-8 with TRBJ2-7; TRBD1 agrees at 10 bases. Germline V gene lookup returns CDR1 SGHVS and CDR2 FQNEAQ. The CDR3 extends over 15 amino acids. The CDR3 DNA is TGTGCCAGCAGCTTAGGACAGGGGGCTGCCTACGGGCAGTACTTC. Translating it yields CASSLGQGAAYGQYF.

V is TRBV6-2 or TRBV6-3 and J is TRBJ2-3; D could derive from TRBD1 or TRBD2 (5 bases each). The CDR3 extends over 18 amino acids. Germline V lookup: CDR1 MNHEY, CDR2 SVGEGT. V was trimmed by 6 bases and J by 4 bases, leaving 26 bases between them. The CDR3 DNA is TGTGCCAGCAGATGGACTCCGGGGACCCCAGAGGAGGCAGATACGCAGTATTTT. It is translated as CASRWTPGTPEEADTQYF.

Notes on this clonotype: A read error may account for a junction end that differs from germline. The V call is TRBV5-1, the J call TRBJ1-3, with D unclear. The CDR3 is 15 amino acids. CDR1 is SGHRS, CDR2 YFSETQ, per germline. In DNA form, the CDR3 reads TGCGCCAGCAGCTTGGACAAAAACTCTGAAAACACCATATATTTT. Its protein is CASSLDKNSENTIYF.

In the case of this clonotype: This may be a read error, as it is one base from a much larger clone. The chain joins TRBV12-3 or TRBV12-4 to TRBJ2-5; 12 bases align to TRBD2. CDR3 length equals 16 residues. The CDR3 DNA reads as TGTGCCAGCAGTTTCTTTCTAGCGGGAGGGCAAGATACCCAGTACTTC. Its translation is CASSFFLAGGQDTQYF.

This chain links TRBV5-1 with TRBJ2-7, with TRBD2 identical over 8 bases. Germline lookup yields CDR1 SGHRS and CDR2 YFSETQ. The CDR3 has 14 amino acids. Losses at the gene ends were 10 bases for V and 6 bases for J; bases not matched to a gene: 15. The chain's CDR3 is CAGSESGSRLEQYF. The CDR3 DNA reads TGCGCCGGCTCCGAAAGCGGGAGCCGCCTCGAGCAGTACTTC.

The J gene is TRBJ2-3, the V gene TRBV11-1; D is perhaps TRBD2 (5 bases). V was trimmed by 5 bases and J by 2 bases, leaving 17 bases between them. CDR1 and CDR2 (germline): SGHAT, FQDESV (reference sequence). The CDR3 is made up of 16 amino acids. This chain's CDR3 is CASSKSRRINTDTQYF. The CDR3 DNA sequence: TGTGCCAGCAGCAAATCTAGGAGGATTAACACAGATACGCAGTATTTT.

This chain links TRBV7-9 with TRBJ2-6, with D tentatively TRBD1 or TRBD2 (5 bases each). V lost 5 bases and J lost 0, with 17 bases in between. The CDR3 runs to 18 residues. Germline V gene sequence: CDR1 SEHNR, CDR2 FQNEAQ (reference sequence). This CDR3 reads CASSPQPGRSSGANVLTF. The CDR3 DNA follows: TGTGCCAGCAGCCCTCAACCGGGACGGAGCTCTGGGGCCAACGTCCTGACTTTC.

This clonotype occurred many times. DNA of the CDR3: TGCAGCGTAAAGACAGGGGGGAACACTGAAGCTTTCTTT. Amino acid sequence: CSVKTGGNTEAFF. This chain links TRBV29-1 with TRBJ1-1; 9 nucleotides match TRBD1. The CDR3 has 13 amino acids. In germline, CDR1 is SQVTM, CDR2 ANQGSEA. Trimming removed 6 bases from V and 1 base from J; junction bases left unmatched: 3.

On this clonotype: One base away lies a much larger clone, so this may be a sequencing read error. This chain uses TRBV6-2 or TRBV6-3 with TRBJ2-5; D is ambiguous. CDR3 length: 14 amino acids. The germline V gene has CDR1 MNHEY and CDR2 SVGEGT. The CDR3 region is CASRPTVPGETQCF. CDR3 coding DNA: TGTGCCAGCAGACCGACGGTCCCCGGAGAGACCCAGTGCTTC.

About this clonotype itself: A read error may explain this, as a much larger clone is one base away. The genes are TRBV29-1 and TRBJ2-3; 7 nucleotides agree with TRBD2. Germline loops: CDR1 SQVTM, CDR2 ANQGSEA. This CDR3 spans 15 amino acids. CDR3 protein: CSVVWGGDSTETQYF. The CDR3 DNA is TGCAGCGTTGTGTGGGGAGGGGATAGCACAGAAACGCAGTATTTT.

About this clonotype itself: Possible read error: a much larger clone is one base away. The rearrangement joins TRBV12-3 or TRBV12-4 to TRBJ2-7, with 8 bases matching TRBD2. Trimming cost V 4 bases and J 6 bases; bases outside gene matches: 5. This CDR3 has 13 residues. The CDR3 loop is CASSSGRGGEQYF. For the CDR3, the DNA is TGTGCCAGCAGTTCGGGACGGGGGGGCGAGCAGTACTTC.